This TCR beta chain was captured by sequencing in a study of cytomegalovirus exposure and HLA in healthy donors. A multiplex PCR was run with 60 Vbeta primers and 13 Jbeta primers. Sequenced by immunoSEQ multiplex PCR; TCRdb stores in-frame clones only, minus some. Of approximately 210,000 clones listed, around 75% are singletons. V lost 5 bases, J lost 4 bases, and 14 bases lay in between. The germline V gene encodes CDR1 SGHAT and CDR2 FQNNGV. This CDR3 has 14 amino acids. The sequenced sample consisted of PBMCs. This chain links TRBV11-2 with TRBJ1-1, with a tentative D call TRBD1 (6 bases). This clonotype was obtained from a woman in her fifties or sixties in good health and CMV-seronegative. The DNA of the CDR3 is TGTGCCAGCAGCAAACAGGGCGGGGGCACTGAAGCTTTCTTT. Amino acids: CASSKQGGGTEAFF.